This entry lists 27 T cell receptor beta chains sequenced from one sample in a study of blood T cells in healthy people across ages. A sample-barcoded 5' primer and a J-beta primer mix were used in a second PCR of roughly 7 to 12 cycles. TCRdb ran MiXCR on the 5' RACE reads and lists one entry per CDR3 protein. The sample holds some 800,000 distinct CDR3 sequences, under 45% seen once. Sequenced sample: blood. Receptors were obtained from a man aged 55 to 70 in good health.

The chain employs TRBV7-8 and TRBJ1-5; D remains unclear. The CDR3 has 16 amino acids. Per germline, CDR1 SGHVS and CDR2 FQNEAQ. V lost 1 base, J lost 2 bases, and 12 bases lay in between. CDR3 in amino acids: CASSLGAARGNQPQHF. The DNA of the CDR3 is TGTGCCAGCAGCTTAGGGGCGGCTAGAGGCAATCAGCCCCAGCATTTT.

This clonotype was found once. The chain recombines TRBV24-1 with TRBJ2-5, with D perhaps matching TRBD1 or TRBD2 (6 bases each). From germline, CDR1 is KGHDR and CDR2 SFDVKD. This CDR3 is 16 amino acids long. V was shortened by 4 bases and J by 11 bases, with 25 bases between the two germline ends. CDR3 bases: TGTGCCACCAGTGACCCTGAGGGGGGATCGGTCAATGAGCAGTACTTC. Protein product: CATSDPEGGSVNEQYF.

V gene TRBV6-6 combines with J gene TRBJ2-5, with 8 bases lining up with TRBD2. Germline CDR1 and CDR2: MNHNY and SVGAGI (reference sequence). The CDR3 runs to 14 residues. The V segment lost 3 bases and the J segment 0 bases; nucleotides outside the gene matches: 0. The CDR3 loop is CASSYSGDQETQYF. The CDR3 DNA sequence: TGTGCCAGCAGTTATAGCGGGGACCAAGAGACCCAGTACTTC.

This clonotype has a single count. The genes are TRBV20-1 and TRBJ2-5, with D perhaps TRBD2 (6 bases). The germline V gene has CDR1 DFQATT and CDR2 SNEGSKA (reference sequence). There are 15 residues in the CDR3. The germline V and J ends were trimmed by 0 bases and 1 base, with 12 bases remaining between them. As DNA, the CDR3 is TGCAGTGCTAGAGATATCGGCGGGGCCCAAGAGACCCAGTACTTC. Protein sequence: CSARDIGGAQETQYF.

J is TRBJ2-7 and V is TRBV18; 11 bases are shared with TRBD2. The CDR3 runs 15 residues. Germline V gene data show CDR1 as KGHSH and CDR2 as LQKENI. J gave up 5 bases and V 5 bases, and 8 bases lay outside the gene matches. The CDR3 sequence is CASSAPGLAAHEQYF. The CDR3 region has the DNA TGTGCCAGCTCAGCTCCGGGACTAGCGGCCCACGAGCAGTACTTC.

Details on this clonotype: A read error may produce the germline difference seen at one junction end. The chain joins TRBV6-2 or TRBV6-3 to TRBJ2-3; 8 nucleotides align to TRBD1. Germline V gene lookup returns CDR1 MNHEY and CDR2 SVGEGT. The CDR3 length is 16 residues. CDR3 region: CAGSYAPGQGTDTQYF. Written as DNA, the CDR3 is TGTGCCGGCAGTTACGCACCGGGACAGGGCACAGATACGCAGTATTTT.

The chain is built from TRBV6-1 and TRBJ1-6; 9 bases map to TRBD1. This CDR3 has 18 amino acids. Germline V gene data show CDR1 as MNHNS and CDR2 as SASEGT. V gave up 5 bases and J gave up 10 bases; unmatched junction bases: 18. In DNA, the CDR3 is TGTGCCAGCAGTCTCCGGACAGGGGCCGCAACCATTTCCTCACCCCTCCACTTT. Translating it yields CASSLRTGAATISSPLHF.

V usage is TRBV5-1 and J usage is TRBJ1-4; TRBD1 matches 12 bases. V was pared by 4 bases and J by 8 bases, with 6 bases of the junction left unmatched. The germline V gene has CDR1 SGHRS and CDR2 YFSETQ. The CDR3 covers 15 residues. In nucleotides, the CDR3 is TGCGCCAGCAGCGGGGATGGGACAGGGGGCGAAAAACTGTTTTTT. This translates into CASSGDGTGGEKLFF.

In this sample, this clonotype turned up many times. The genes are TRBV29-1 and TRBJ2-1; D not resolved. This CDR3 is built from 11 residues. Trimming took 8 bases from V and 10 from J, leaving 15 bases between them. Germline lookup yields CDR1 SQVTM and CDR2 ANQGSEA. The CDR3 DNA reads as TGCAGCATCCTTGGGATGCGGGAGCAGTTCTTC. Translation: CSILGMREQFF.

The chain has TRBV20-1 and TRBJ1-1; no definite D call. Per germline, CDR1 DFQATT and CDR2 SNEGSKA (reference sequence). The CDR3 contains 13 residues. Trimming took 2 bases from V and 4 from J, leaving 11 bases between them. CDR3 residues: CSARTRGVTEAFF. The CDR3 DNA follows: TGCAGTGCTAGAACCCGGGGTGTCACTGAAGCTTTCTTT.

This chain links TRBV20-1 with TRBJ2-5; 11 positions match TRBD2. The V gene end was trimmed by 0 bases and the J gene end by 0 bases; junction bases not matched to a gene: 9. The CDR3 is made up of 18 amino acids. Germline V CDR1 and CDR2: DFQATT, SNEGSKA (reference sequence). This CDR3 reads CSARDWRLAGTNQETQYF. In DNA form, the CDR3 reads TGCAGTGCTAGAGATTGGAGACTAGCGGGGACTAACCAAGAGACCCAGTACTTC.

The chain recombines TRBV29-1 with TRBJ1-1; no firm D call. The CDR3 contains 11 residues. Germline V gene sequence: CDR1 SQVTM, CDR2 ANQGSEA. The V end lost 8 bases, the J end lost 6 bases, and 13 bases lay between the germline ends. CDR3 protein: CSTSRRSEAFF. CDR3 sequence (DNA): TGCAGCACAAGTAGGAGGTCTGAAGCTTTCTTT.

The rearrangement uses TRBV2 and TRBJ2-3; D gene uncertain. CDR1 and CDR2 (germline): SNHLY, FYNNEI. V was trimmed by 4 bases and J by 4 bases, leaving 9 bases between them. This CDR3 contains 13 residues. CDR3 amino acids: CASSVYPSDTQYF. CDR3 bases: TGTGCCAGCAGTGTCTACCCCTCAGATACGCAGTATTTT.

The chain combines TRBV7-9 with TRBJ1-1; the D is unclear. CDR3 size: 13 residues. With 0 bases removed from V and 6 bases from J, the gap between germline ends came to 8 bases. The V gene's germline CDR1 is SEHNR and CDR2 FQNEAQ (reference sequence). CDR3 sequence (DNA): TGTGCCAGCAGCTTAGCACGGATAGCTGAAGCTTTCTTT. Protein: CASSLARIAEAFF.

This chain uses TRBV20-1 with TRBJ2-3; D tentatively fits TRBD1 or TRBD2 (6 bases each). The length of the CDR3 is 15 residues. The V end was cut by 3 bases, the J end by 6 bases, with 19 bases between. Germline-derived CDR1 and CDR2 are DFQATT and SNEGSKA (reference sequence). This chain's CDR3 is CSASLDGGRFDTQYF. The CDR3 DNA sequence: TGCAGTGCTAGTTTGGACGGGGGCAGGTTTGATACGCAGTATTTT.

This sequence joins TRBV18 and TRBJ2-4; TRBD1 might be the D (5 bases). CDR1 is KGHSH, CDR2 LQKENI, per germline. The germline V and J ends were trimmed by 8 bases and 1 base, with 12 bases remaining between them. The CDR3 totals 14 residues. Here the CDR3 reads CASHGHLAKNIQYF. In DNA form, the CDR3 reads TGTGCCAGCCACGGACATTTGGCCAAAAACATTCAGTACTTC.

Note on this clonotype: At one boundary the junction diverges from the germline segment, which might be a read error. The chain has TRBV18 and TRBJ2-4, with 7 nucleotides matching TRBD1. Germline assignment: CDR1 KGHSH and CDR2 LQKENI. The CDR3 covers 17 residues. The CDR3 loop reads CTSSLGSGQVAKNIQYF. The CDR3 nucleotides are TGTACCAGCTCACTAGGGTCCGGACAGGTAGCCAAAAACATTCAGTACTTC.

The chain recombines TRBV7-8 with TRBJ2-4; 10 bases map to TRBD1. V dropped 5 bases and J dropped 5; count of bases not matched to a gene: 6. The CDR3 contains 15 residues. Germline V gene lookup returns CDR1 SGHVS and CDR2 FQNEAQ. The CDR3, as DNA: TGTGCCAGCAGCCTAGAGGGACAGGGGCAAAACATTCAGTACTTC. Encoded protein: CASSLEGQGQNIQYF.

This clonotype was counted between two and nine times. This chain connects TRBV13 to TRBJ2-1; either TRBD1 or TRBD2 may supply D (5 bases each). Germline values: CDR1 PRHDT, CDR2 FYEKMQ (reference sequence). The CDR3 contains 18 residues. V was cut by 5 bases and J by 3 bases, with 23 bases left in between. The CDR3 loop is CASSPARGDRGGYNEQFF. CDR3 nucleotides: TGTGCCAGCAGCCCCGCTCGCGGTGACAGAGGAGGCTACAATGAGCAGTTCTTC.

This chain joins TRBV20-1 and TRBJ1-2, with TRBD1 matching over 11 bases. Germline loops: CDR1 DFQATT, CDR2 SNEGSKA (reference sequence). CDR3 length equals 14 residues. The CDR3 loop reads CSETRTGGSYGYTF. CDR3 DNA: TGCAGCGAAACACGGACAGGGGGCAGCTATGGCTACACCTTC.

The chain couples TRBV6-2 or TRBV6-3 to TRBJ2-3; 10 bases are a match to TRBD1. Trimming removed 8 bases from V and 4 bases from J; junction bases left unmatched: 12. Germline V gene data show CDR1 as MNHEY and CDR2 as SVGEGT. The CDR3 has 16 residues. The CDR3: CASSPAGTGVSDTQYF. CDR3 bases: TGTGCCAGCTCTCCCGCCGGGACAGGGGTTTCAGATACGCAGTATTTT.

This clonotype turned up a few times. V gene TRBV7-8 combines with J gene TRBJ2-5; the D gene is possibly TRBD2 (6 bases). The CDR3 extends over 17 amino acids. Germline V lookup: CDR1 SGHVS, CDR2 FQNEAQ. The germline V and J ends were trimmed by 1 base and 2 bases, with 17 bases remaining between them. In nucleotides, the CDR3 is TGTGCCAGCAGCTTAGTCAGGGCGACTAGGAATCAAGAGACCCAGTACTTC. Its translation: CASSLVRATRNQETQYF. Combining the CDR3 with reference TRBV7-8 and TRBJ2-5 gives the whole variable domain GAGVSQSPRYKVAKRGQDVALRCDPISGHVSLFWYQQALGQGPEFLTYFQNEAQLDKSGLPSDRFFAERPEGSVSTLKIQRTQQEDSAVYLCASSLVRATRNQETQYFGPGTRLLVL.

The J gene is TRBJ1-2, the V gene TRBV6-6; 9 bases match TRBD1. Germline V lookup: CDR1 MNHNY, CDR2 SVGAGI (reference sequence). The CDR3 is 15 residues long. The J segment lost 2 bases and the V segment lost 5 bases, leaving 6 bases of the junction unmatched. The chain's CDR3 is CASSRQGETNYGYTF. The CDR3 DNA sequence: TGTGCCAGCAGTCGACAGGGGGAAACGAACTATGGCTACACCTTC.

The sample holds a few counts of this clonotype. This sequence joins TRBV5-1 and TRBJ2-7, with a weak D call TRBD1 (6 bases). CDR1 SGHRS and CDR2 YFSETQ come from the germline V gene. CDR3 size: 18 residues. V shed 3 bases and J shed 2 bases, with 24 bases lying between them. The CDR3: CASSWGGGDDRYTYEQYF. The CDR3 DNA reads as TGCGCCAGCAGCTGGGGCGGCGGAGATGACAGGTATACCTACGAGCAGTACTTC.

The V and J genes are TRBV7-9 and TRBJ2-7; D gene unclear. The CDR3 has 12 residues. Looked up from germline, CDR1 is SEHNR and CDR2 is FQNEAQ (reference sequence). Trimming took 5 bases from V and 6 from J, leaving 11 bases between them. The CDR3 region has the DNA TGTGCCAGCAGCCGAGCTACGGGCGAGCAGTACTTC. It specifies CASSRATGEQYF. Full variable domain (remainder filled in from reference TRBV7-9 and TRBJ2-7): DTGVSQNPRHKITKRGQNVTFRCDPISEHNRLYWYRQTLGQGPEFLTYFQNEAQLEKSRLLSDRFSAERPKGSFSTLEIQRTEQGDSAMYLCASSRATGEQYFGPGTRLTVT.

The J gene is TRBJ2-1, the V gene TRBV12-3 or TRBV12-4, with a tentative D call TRBD1 (6 bases). Trimming removed 5 bases at V and 4 bases at J, with 12 bases between. This CDR3 contains 14 residues. The CDR3 spells CASSEQGRYNEQFF. The CDR3 region has the DNA TGTGCCAGCAGTGAGCAGGGGCGGTACAATGAGCAGTTCTTC.

V and J are TRBV18 and TRBJ2-7, with a weak D call TRBD1 (5 bases). With 0 bases removed from V and 0 bases from J, the gap between germline ends came to 9 bases. CDR3 length equals 15 residues. Germline values: CDR1 KGHSH, CDR2 LQKENI. CDR3 DNA sequence: TGTGCCAGCTCACCACCGGCAGGGCGCTCCTACGAGCAGTACTTC. The encoded protein is CASSPPAGRSYEQYF.